This is a list of T cell receptor beta chains from one sample in a study of shared clonotypes between healthy human individuals. Sequenced by immunoSEQ multiplex PCR; TCRdb stores in-frame clones only, minus some. Among over 2 million clones listed, over 85% were seen once. The sequenced material came from naive CD8+ T cells sorted from blood. These receptors were obtained from a man between 18 and 29 years old in good health. The CDR3 runs from the conserved cysteine through the conserved F or W. D genes are given only for firm matches. Not every row has a clone size; where given, it reads once, few, many or a size class.

TGTGCCAGCAGTTTCGTCCGACTGGGTTCACCCCTCCACTTT	CASSFVRLGSPLHF	.	TRBV27	TRBJ1-6	few
TGCGCCAGCGTTGGGGCGTATAATTCACCCCTCCACTTT	CASVGAYNSPLHF	.	TRBV5-1	TRBJ1-6	.
TGCGCCAGCAGCACAGGGACAGGGGGATTATCCGGGGAGCTGTTTTTT	CASSTGTGGLSGELFF	TRBD1	TRBV4-3	TRBJ2-2	.
TGTGCCAGCAGTGAAATCAGACTAGCGGGAGAATACGAGCAGTACTTC	CASSEIRLAGEYEQYF	TRBD2	TRBV2	TRBJ2-7	.
TGTGCCAGCAGCCAGCGGGAGTCCGGGTACAATGAGCAGTTCTTC	CASSQRESGYNEQFF	TRBD2	TRBV7-2	TRBJ2-1	.
TGTGCCAGCAGCCCAGTAGGGGGAGTGGACACCGGGGAGCTGTTTTTT	CASSPVGGVDTGELFF	.	TRBV5-4	TRBJ2-2	.
TGTGCCATCAGTGAGTCGGGAGAGAGCTACGAGCAGTACTTC	CAISESGESYEQYF	.	TRBV10-3	TRBJ2-7	.
TGTGCCAGCAGCCGACAGATCTCCTACGAGCAGTACTTC	CASSRQISYEQYF	.	TRBV7-9	TRBJ2-7	.
TGTGCCAGCAGTTCCGAGACAGGGGGCACCGGGGAGCTGTTTTTT	CASSSETGGTGELFF	TRBD1	TRBV6-5	TRBJ2-2	.
TGTGCCTCTAGTAGACTAGCGGGAGACGGGGAGCAGTTCTTC	CASSRLAGDGEQFF	TRBD2	TRBV19	TRBJ2-1	.
TGTGCCAGCAGTGTGTTGGCGGGAGGACTATACAATGAGCAGTTCTTC	CASSVLAGGLYNEQFF	TRBD2	TRBV2	TRBJ2-1	.
TGTGCCAGCACAATACGAGGGGGGCCGGGGACTGAAGCTTTCTTT	CASTIRGGPGTEAFF	.	TRBV28	TRBJ1-1	.
TGTGCCTGGACCTCCACAGGGGGTGGGCAGCCCCAGCATTTT	CAWTSTGGGQPQHF	TRBD1	TRBV30	TRBJ1-5	.
TGTGCCAGCAGCCACATCACTAGCGGGTTATACGAGACCCAGTACTTC	CASSHITSGLYETQYF	TRBD2	TRBV5-6	TRBJ2-5	.
TGTGCCAGCAGGCCGGGGACAGTGTTTAAAGAGACCCAGTACTTC	CASRPGTVFKETQYF	TRBD1	TRBV27	TRBJ2-5	.
TGTGCCAGCAGTTACTCCTCGGCCAACGTCCTGACTTTC	CASSYSSANVLTF	.	TRBV6-5	TRBJ2-6	.
TGTGCCAGCAGCGCACCGGGACGGGAGACCTACGAGCAGTACTTC	CASSAPGRETYEQYF	.	TRBV11-2	TRBJ2-7	.
TGTGCCAGCAGCTTAGCGGGACTAGCGGCCTACAATGAGCAGTTCTTC	CASSLAGLAAYNEQFF	TRBD2	TRBV7-9	TRBJ2-1	.
TGTGCCAGCAGCTTAGCGCCCCACAACGAGCAGTACTTC	CASSLAPHNEQYF	.	TRBV7-2	TRBJ2-7	.
TGTGCCAGCAGTGGTGGGACAGGGTTCGCTGGGGCCAACGTCCTGACTTTC	CASSGGTGFAGANVLTF	TRBD1	TRBV2	TRBJ2-6	.
TGTGCCAGCAGCCCCTCTCTGGGAGTTTACTACGAGCAGTACTTC	CASSPSLGVYYEQYF	.	TRBV27	TRBJ2-7	.
TGTGCCAGCAGTGTGGTGGGGCTCGGTCAGCCCCAGCATTTT	CASSVVGLGQPQHF	.	TRBV6-1	TRBJ1-5	.
TGTGCCAGCAGTTTAGGTTCGGGTGGGGGCCCATACAATGAGCAGTTCTTC	CASSLGSGGGPYNEQFF	.	TRBV28	TRBJ2-1	.
TGTGCCACCAGTAGGGGAAGCACCTACGAGCAGTACTTC	CATSRGSTYEQYF	.	TRBV27	TRBJ2-7	.
TGTGCCAGCTCAATCACAGGATACACTGAAGCTTTCTTT	CASSITGYTEAFF	.	TRBV18	TRBJ1-1	few
TGTGCCAGCAGCTTATGGGTCGCTGGCTACACCTTC	CASSLWVAGYTF	.	TRBV7-9	TRBJ1-2	.
TGTGCCAGCAGTTCCGGGACTAGCGGGGGCAGGATGGCAGATACGCAGTATTTT	CASSSGTSGGRMADTQYF	TRBD2	TRBV7-9	TRBJ2-3	.
TGTGCCAGCAAAGGGACAGGCTCTGGAAACACCATATATTTT	CASKGTGSGNTIYF	TRBD1	TRBV6-1	TRBJ1-3	.
TGTGCCAGCTGGGGACACTCCCCCTACGAGCAGTACTTC	CASWGHSPYEQYF	.	TRBV27	TRBJ2-7	once
TGTGCCAGCAGTTACGAGTTAGGTACCGGGGAGCTGTTTTTT	CASSYELGTGELFF	.	TRBV6-5	TRBJ2-2	.
TGTGCCAGCAGCAAAAGACCCTGTCAAAGCTACACCTTC	CASSKRPCQSYTF	.	TRBV21-1	TRBJ1-2	.
TGCGCCAGCAGCTTGGCCGGGGGTAACTCCTACGAGCAGTACTTC	CASSLAGGNSYEQYF	.	TRBV5-1	TRBJ2-7	.
TGCGCCAGCAGCTTGGAGGGTTACGAGCAGTACTTC	CASSLEGYEQYF	.	TRBV5-1	TRBJ2-7	few
TGTGCCAGCAGTTTTGGGGGGGCCAATCAGCCCCAGCATTTT	CASSFGGANQPQHF	.	TRBV27	TRBJ1-5	once
TGTGCCAGCAGTTCCGGGACAGGGCTCTACGAGCAGTACTTC	CASSSGTGLYEQYF	TRBD1	TRBV27	TRBJ2-7	.
TGTGCCAGTAGTATCGGGGACAGGTCGAGGACTGAAGCTTTCTTT	CASSIGDRSRTEAFF	TRBD1	TRBV19	TRBJ1-1	.